This TCR beta chain comes out of a study of blood T cell repertoires in COVID-19. As for the study in general: Both acute and convalescent COVID-19 samples were obtained from the United States, Italy and Spain. T cells, B-cell-depleted T cells, or PBMCs supplied cDNA or gDNA.

In the source study's methods: Reference gene primer amplification in the assay estimated nucleated cell counts. Generated by immunoSEQ multiplex PCR, the TCRdb table keeps only in-frame clones and is missing some. The D gene and trimming were derived from the DNA, and the V and J assignments and clone size from that table. The table shows about 81,000 clones, with roughly 83% occurring only once. This TCR came from a human donor in a cohort sampled during active COVID-19. The sample consisted of peripheral blood.

CDR3 loop: CASATGGRGYTF. As DNA, the CDR3 is TGTGCCAGCGCCACAGGGGGTAGAGGCTACACCTTC. V gene TRBV27 combines with J gene TRBJ1-2; 8 bases agree with TRBD1. CDR3 length: 12 residues. Germline-derived CDR1 and CDR2 are MNHEY and SMNVEV (reference sequence). V gave up 8 bases and J gave up 8 bases; unmatched junction bases: 7.